What follows is one TCR beta chain and its context. Its antigen is unknown. The sample comes from a study of cytomegalovirus exposure and HLA in healthy donors. Study conclusions and caveats: Per a later analysis, 16,951 TCR beta sequences showed association with HLA alleles at 0.05 false discovery rate.

Use of 60 Vbeta and 13 Jbeta primers characterized the PCR. Profiled with immunoSEQ multiplex PCR; TCRdb holds only in-frame clones, not every one. The sample shows some 180,000 clones, around 84% of them seen only once. This CDR3 has 15 residues. The J segment lost 4 bases and the V segment lost 6 bases, leaving 3 bases of the junction unmatched. In germline, CDR1 is SNHLY, CDR2 FYNNEI. This TCR was recovered from a man in his forties or fifties in good health and CMV-seropositive. Sequencing input: PBMCs. The chain carries TRBV2 and TRBJ2-1, with TRBD2 identical over 13 bases. The CDR3 is CASRLAGGRYNEQFF. CDR3 bases: TGTGCCAGCAGACTAGCGGGGGGGCGGTACAATGAGCAGTTCTTC.